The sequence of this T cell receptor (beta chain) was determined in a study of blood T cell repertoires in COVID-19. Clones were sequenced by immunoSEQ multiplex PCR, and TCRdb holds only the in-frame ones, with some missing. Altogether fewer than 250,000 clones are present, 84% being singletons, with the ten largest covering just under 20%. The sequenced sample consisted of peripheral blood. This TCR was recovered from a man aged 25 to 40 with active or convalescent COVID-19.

In nucleotides, the CDR3 is TGTGCCAGCAGTTACTCCGGGGGTGAGCAGTTCTTC. This gives the protein CASSYSGGEQFF. The genes are TRBV6-2 or TRBV6-3 and TRBJ2-1; D might be TRBD2 (6 bases). This CDR3 contains 12 residues. V was clipped by 0 bases and J by 9 bases, with 6 bases between them. Germline CDR1 MNHEY, CDR2 SVGEGT.